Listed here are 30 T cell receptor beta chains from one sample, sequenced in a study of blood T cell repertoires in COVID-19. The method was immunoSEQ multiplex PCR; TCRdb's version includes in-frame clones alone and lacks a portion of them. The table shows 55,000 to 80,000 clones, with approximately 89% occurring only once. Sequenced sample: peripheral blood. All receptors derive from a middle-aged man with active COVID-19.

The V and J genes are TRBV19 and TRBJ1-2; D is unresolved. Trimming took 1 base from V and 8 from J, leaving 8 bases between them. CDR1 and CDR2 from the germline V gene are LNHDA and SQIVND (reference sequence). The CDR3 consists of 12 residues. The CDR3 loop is CASSIGGSGYTF. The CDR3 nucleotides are TGTGCCAGTAGTATAGGAGGGTCCGGCTACACCTTC.

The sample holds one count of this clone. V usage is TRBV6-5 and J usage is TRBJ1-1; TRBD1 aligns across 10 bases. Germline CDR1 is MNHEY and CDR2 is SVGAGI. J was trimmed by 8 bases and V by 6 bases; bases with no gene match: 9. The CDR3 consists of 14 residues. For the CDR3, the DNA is TGTGCCAGCAGAGGACAGGGGGGGATAAAAGAAGCTTTCTTT. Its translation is CASRGQGGIKEAFF.

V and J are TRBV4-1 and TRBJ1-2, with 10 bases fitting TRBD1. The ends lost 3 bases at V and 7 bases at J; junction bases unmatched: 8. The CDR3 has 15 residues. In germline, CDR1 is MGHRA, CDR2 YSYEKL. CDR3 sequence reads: CASSQKTGGRLGYTF. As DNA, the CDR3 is TGCGCCAGCAGCCAGAAGACAGGGGGCAGGCTTGGCTACACCTTC.

CDR3 sequence (DNA): TGTGCCAGCTTGAGTCAGGGAAGGGTATCCGGGGCCAACGTCCTGACTTTC. Translating it yields CASLSQGRVSGANVLTF. The genes are TRBV18 and TRBJ2-6; D is possibly TRBD1 (5 bases). The V and J ends lost 7 bases and 4 bases respectively, with 20 bases between them. Germline V lookup: CDR1 KGHSH, CDR2 LQKENI. The CDR3 has 17 amino acids.

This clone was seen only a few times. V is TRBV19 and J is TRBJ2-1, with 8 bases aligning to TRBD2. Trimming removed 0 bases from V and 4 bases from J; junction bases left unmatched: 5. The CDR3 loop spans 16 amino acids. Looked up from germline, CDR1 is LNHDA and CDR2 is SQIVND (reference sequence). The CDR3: CASSIDPAGAYNEQFF. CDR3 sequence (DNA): TGTGCCAGTAGTATAGATCCAGCGGGGGCTTACAATGAGCAGTTCTTC.

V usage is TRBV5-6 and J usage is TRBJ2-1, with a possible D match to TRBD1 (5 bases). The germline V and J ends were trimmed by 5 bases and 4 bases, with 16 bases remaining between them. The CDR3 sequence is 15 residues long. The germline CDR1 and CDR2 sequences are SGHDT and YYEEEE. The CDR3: CASSSLFQGYNEQFF. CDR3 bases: TGTGCCAGCAGTAGCTTGTTTCAGGGTTACAATGAGCAGTTCTTC.

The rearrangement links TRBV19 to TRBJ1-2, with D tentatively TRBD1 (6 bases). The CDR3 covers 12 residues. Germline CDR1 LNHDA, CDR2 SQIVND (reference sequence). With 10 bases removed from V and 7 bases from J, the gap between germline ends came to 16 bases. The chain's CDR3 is CATLGGHSGYTF. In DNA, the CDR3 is TGTGCCACCTTAGGGGGACACTCTGGCTACACCTTC.

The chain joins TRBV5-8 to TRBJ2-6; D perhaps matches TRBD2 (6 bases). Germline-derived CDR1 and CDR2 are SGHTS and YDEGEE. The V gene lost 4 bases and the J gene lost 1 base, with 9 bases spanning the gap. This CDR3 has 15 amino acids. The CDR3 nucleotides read TGTGCCAGCAGCGCGGGGTATTCTGGGGCCAACGTCCTGACTTTC. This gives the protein CASSAGYSGANVLTF.

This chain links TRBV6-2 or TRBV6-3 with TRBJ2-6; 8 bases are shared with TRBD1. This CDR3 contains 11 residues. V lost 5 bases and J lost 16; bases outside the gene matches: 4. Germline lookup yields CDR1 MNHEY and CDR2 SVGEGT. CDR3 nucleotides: TGTGCCAGCAGTGACAGGGGATTACTGACTTTC. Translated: CASSDRGLLTF.

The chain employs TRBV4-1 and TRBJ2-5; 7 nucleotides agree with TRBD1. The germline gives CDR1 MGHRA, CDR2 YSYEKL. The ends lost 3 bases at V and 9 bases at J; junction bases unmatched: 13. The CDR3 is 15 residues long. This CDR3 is CASSQEGQVSSAQYF. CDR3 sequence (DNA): TGCGCCAGCAGCCAGGAAGGACAGGTTAGTTCGGCCCAGTACTTC.

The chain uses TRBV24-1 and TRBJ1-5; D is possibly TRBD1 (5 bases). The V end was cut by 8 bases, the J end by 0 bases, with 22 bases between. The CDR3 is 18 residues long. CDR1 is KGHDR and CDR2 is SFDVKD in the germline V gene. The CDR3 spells CATTAIPGWGYSNQPQHF. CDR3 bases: TGTGCCACCACAGCGATTCCAGGGTGGGGTTATAGCAATCAGCCCCAGCATTTT.

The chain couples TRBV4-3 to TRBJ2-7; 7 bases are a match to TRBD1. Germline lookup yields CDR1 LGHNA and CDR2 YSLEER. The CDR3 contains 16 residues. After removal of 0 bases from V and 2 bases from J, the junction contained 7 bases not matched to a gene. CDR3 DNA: TGCGCCAGCAGCCAAGAAAGGGGGCTGCCCCCCTACGAGCAGTACTTC. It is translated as CASSQERGLPPYEQYF.

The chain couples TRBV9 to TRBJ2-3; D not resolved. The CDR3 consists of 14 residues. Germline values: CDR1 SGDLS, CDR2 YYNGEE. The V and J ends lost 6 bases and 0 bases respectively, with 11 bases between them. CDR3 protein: CASKPHFSTDTQYF. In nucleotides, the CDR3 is TGTGCCAGCAAACCCCACTTCAGCACAGATACGCAGTATTTT.

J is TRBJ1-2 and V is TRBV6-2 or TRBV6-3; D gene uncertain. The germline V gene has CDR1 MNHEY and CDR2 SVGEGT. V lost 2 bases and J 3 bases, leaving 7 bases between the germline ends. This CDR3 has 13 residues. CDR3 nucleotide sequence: TGTGCCAGCAGTTACGGCGAGGACTATGGCTACACCTTC. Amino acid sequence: CASSYGEDYGYTF.

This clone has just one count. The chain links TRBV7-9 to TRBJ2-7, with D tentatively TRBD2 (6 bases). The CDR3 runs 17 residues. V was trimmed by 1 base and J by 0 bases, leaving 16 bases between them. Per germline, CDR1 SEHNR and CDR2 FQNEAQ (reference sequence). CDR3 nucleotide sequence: TGTGCCAGCAGCTTAGTAGGGGCGGGGACTTTCTCCTACGAGCAGTACTTC. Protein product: CASSLVGAGTFSYEQYF.

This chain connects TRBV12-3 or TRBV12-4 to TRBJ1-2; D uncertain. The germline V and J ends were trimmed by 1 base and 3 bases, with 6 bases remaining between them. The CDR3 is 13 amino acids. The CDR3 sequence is CASSLGSYYGYTF. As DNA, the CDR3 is TGTGCCAGCAGTTTAGGTTCCTACTATGGCTACACCTTC.

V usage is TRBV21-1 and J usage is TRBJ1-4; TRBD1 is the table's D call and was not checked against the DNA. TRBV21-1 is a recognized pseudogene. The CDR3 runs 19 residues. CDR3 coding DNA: TGTGCCAGCAGCTCCAAGGCACAGGGACAGGGAAGTGGAGGTGAAAAACTGTTTTTT. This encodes CASSSKAQGQGSGGEKLFF.

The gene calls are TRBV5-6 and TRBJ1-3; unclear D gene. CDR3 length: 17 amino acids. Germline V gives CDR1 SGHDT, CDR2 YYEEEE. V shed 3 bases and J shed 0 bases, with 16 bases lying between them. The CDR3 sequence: CASSSEGSWDSGNTIYF. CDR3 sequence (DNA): TGTGCCAGCAGCTCGGAGGGTAGTTGGGACTCTGGAAACACCATATATTTT.

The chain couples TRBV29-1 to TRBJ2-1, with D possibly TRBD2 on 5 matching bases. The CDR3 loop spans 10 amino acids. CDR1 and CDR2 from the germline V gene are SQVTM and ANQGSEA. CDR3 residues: CREDDNEQFF. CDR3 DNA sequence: TGCAGGGAGGATGACAATGAGCAGTTCTTC.

The CDR3 DNA sequence: TGCGCCAGCAACCAAGGTCTGTCTAGTTTCCCCGAGCAGTACTTC. Its protein is CASNQGLSSFPEQYF. The V gene is TRBV5-1, the J gene TRBJ2-7; D gene uncertain. The CDR3 runs to 15 residues. CDR1 SGHRS and CDR2 YFSETQ come from the germline V gene. Trimming cost V 6 bases and J 6 bases, with 22 bases left between them.

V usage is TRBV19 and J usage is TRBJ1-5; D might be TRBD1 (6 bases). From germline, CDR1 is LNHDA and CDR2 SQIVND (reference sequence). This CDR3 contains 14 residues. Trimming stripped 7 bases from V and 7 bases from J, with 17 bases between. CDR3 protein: CASIGLGAKQPQHF. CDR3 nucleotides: TGTGCCAGTATAGGTTTGGGGGCGAAGCAGCCCCAGCATTTT.

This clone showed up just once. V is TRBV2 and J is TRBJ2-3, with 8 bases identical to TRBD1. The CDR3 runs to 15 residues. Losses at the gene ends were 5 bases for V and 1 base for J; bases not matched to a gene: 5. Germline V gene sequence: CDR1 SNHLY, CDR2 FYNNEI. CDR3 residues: CASSPTGVGTDTQYF. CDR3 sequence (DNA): TGTGCCAGCAGTCCGACAGGGGTGGGCACAGATACGCAGTATTTT.

The CDR3 loop is CASSPLITSTDTQYF. The CDR3 coding sequence is TGCGCCAGCAGCCCCCTAATAACTAGCACAGATACGCAGTATTTT. The genes are TRBV5-1 and TRBJ2-3; no clear D. Per the germline V gene, CDR1 is SGHRS and CDR2 is YFSETQ. The CDR3 covers 15 residues. V dropped 4 bases and J dropped 0 bases, with 12 bases sitting between them.

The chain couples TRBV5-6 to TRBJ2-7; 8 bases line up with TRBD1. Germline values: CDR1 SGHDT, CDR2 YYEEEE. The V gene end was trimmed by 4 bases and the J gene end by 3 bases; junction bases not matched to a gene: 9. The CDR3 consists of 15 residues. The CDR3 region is CASSPGTGPGYEQYF. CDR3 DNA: TGTGCCAGCAGCCCTGGGACAGGCCCGGGCTACGAGCAGTACTTC.

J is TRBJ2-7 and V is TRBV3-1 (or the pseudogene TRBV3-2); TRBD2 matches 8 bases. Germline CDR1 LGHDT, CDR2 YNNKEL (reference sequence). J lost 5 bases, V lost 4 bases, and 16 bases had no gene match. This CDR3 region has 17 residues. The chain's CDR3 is CASSPPAGTSVFHEQYF. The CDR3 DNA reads TGTGCCAGCAGCCCTCCGGCGGGGACTAGTGTATTCCACGAGCAGTACTTC.

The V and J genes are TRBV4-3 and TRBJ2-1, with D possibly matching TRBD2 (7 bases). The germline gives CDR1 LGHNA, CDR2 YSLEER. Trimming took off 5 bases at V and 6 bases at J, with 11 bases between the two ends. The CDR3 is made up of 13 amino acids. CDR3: CASSRGRVNEQFF. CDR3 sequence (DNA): TGCGCCAGCAGCAGGGGGAGGGTCAATGAGCAGTTCTTC.

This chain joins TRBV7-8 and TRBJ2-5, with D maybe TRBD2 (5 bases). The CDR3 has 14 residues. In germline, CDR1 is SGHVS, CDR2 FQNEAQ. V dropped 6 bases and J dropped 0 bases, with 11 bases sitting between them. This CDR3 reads CASRDGEYQETQYF. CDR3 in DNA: TGTGCCAGCAGGGACGGGGAGTACCAAGAGACCCAGTACTTC.

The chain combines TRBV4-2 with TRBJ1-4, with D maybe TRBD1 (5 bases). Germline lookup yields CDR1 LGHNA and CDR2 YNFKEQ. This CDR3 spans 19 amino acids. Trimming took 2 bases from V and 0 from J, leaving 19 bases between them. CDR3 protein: CASSQKPLQGTATNEKLFF. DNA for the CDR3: TGTGCCAGCAGCCAAAAACCCCTTCAGGGAACTGCAACTAATGAAAAACTGTTTTTT.

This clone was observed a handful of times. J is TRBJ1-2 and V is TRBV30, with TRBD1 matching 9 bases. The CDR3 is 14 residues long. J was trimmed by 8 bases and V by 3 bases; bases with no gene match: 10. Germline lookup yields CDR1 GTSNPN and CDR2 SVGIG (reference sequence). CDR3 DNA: TGTGCCTGGAGCCCGGGACAGGGACTATGGGGCTACACCTTC. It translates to CAWSPGQGLWGYTF.

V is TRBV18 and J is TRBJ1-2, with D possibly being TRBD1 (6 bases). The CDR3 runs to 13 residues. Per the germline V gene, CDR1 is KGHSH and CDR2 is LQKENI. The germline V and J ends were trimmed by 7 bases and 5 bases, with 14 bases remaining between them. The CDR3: CASFQGPGYGYTF. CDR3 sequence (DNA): TGTGCCAGCTTCCAGGGGCCGGGGTATGGCTACACCTTC.